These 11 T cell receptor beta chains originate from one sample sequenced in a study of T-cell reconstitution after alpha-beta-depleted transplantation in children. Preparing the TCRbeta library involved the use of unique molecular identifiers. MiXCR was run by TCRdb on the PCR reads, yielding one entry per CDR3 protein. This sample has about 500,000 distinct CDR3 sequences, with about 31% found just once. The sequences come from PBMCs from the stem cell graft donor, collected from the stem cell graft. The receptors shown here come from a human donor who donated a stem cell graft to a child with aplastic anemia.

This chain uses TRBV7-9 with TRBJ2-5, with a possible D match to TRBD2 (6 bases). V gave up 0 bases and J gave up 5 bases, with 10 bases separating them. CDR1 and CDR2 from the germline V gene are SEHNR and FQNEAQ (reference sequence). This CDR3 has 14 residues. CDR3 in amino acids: CASSLASGVETQYF. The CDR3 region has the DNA TGTGCCAGCAGCTTAGCCTCGGGGGTGGAGACCCAGTACTTC.

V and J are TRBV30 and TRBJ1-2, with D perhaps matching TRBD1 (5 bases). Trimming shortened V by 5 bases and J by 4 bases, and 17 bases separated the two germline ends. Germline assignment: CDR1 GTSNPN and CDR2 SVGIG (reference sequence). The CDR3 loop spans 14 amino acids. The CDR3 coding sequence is TGTGCCTGGGGTGGAGGCGGGGGGAGCTATGGCTACACCTTC. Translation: CAWGGGGGSYGYTF.

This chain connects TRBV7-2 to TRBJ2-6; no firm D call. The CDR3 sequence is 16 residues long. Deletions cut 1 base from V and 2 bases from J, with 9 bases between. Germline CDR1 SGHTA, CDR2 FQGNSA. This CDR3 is CASSLEGSTGANVLTF. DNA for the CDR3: TGTGCCAGCAGCTTAGAAGGGTCTACTGGGGCCAACGTCCTGACTTTC.

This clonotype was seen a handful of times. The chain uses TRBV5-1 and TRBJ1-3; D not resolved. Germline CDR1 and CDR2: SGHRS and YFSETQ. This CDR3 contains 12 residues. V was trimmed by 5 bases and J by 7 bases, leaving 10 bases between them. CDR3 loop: CASRSNRNTIYF. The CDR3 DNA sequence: TGCGCCAGCAGGTCGAATAGGAACACCATATATTTT.

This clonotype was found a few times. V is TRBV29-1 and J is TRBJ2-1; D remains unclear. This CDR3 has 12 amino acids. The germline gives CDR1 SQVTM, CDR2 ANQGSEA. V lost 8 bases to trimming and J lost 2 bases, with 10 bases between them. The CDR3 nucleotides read TGCAGCCCCCGGACCACCTACAATGAGCAGTTCTTC. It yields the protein CSPRTTYNEQFF.

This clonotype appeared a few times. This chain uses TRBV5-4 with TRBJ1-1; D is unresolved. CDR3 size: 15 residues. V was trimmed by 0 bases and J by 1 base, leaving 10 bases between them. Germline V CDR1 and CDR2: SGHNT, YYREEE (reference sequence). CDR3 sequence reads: CASSLDLWGNTEAFF. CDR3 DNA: TGTGCCAGCAGCTTGGACCTCTGGGGGAACACTGAAGCTTTCTTT.

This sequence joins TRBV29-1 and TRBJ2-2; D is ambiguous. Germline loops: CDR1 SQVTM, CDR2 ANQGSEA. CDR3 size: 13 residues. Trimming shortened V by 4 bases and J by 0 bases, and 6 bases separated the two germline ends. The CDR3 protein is CSVVQTNTGELFF. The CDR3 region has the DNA TGCAGCGTTGTACAGACGAACACCGGGGAGCTGTTTTTT.

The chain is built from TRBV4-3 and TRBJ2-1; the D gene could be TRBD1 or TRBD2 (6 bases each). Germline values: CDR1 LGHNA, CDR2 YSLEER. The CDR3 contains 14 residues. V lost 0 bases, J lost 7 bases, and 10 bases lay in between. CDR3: CASSQDSGANEQFF. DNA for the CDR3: TGCGCCAGCAGCCAAGATTCGGGGGCAAATGAGCAGTTCTTC.

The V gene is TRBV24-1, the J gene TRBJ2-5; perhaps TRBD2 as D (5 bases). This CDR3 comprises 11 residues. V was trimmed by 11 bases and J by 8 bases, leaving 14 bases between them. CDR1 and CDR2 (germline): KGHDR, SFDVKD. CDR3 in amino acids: CAIGRGITQYF. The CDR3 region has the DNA TGTGCCATAGGCAGAGGGATAACCCAGTACTTC.

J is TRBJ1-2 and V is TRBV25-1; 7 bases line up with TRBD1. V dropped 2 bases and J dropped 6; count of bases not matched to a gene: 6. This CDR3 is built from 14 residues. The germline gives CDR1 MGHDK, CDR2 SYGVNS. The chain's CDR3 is CASSERDRGHGYTF. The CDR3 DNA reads TGTGCCAGCAGTGAACGAGATAGGGGGCATGGCTACACCTTC.

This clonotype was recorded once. CDR3 sequence reads: CASSRQGQRGSGELFF. CDR3 nucleotides: TGCGCCAGCAGCCGACAGGGTCAAAGGGGGTCCGGGGAGCTGTTTTTT. The gene calls are TRBV5-1 and TRBJ2-2; 7 nucleotides agree with TRBD1. V shed 4 bases, J shed 6 bases, and the junction held 12 bases outside the gene matches. The CDR3 is 16 amino acids. Germline V gene data show CDR1 as SGHRS and CDR2 as YFSETQ.